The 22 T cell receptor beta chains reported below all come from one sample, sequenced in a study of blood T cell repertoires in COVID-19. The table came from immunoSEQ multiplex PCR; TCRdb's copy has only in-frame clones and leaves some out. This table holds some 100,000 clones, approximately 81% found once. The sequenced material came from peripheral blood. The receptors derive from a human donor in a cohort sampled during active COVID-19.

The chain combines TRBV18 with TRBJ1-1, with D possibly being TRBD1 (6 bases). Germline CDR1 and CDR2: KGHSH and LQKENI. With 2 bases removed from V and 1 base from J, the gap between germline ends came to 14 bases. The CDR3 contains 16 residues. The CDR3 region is CASSPNSPGQNTEAFF. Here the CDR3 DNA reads TGTGCCAGCTCACCAAACTCCCCGGGACAGAACACTGAAGCTTTCTTT.

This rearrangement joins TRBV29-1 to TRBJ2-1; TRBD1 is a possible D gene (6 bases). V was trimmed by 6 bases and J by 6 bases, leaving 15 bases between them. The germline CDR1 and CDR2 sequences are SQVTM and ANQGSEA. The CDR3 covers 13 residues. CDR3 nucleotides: TGCAGCGTGGGGGCGCTCTTCCCCAATGAGCAGTTCTTC. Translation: CSVGALFPNEQFF.

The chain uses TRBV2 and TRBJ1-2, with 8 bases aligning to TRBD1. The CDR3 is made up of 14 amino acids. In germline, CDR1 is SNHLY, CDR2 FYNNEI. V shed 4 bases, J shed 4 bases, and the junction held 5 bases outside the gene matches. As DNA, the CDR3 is TGTGCCAGCAGTGGACAGGGGATCACCTATGGCTACACCTTC. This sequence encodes CASSGQGITYGYTF.

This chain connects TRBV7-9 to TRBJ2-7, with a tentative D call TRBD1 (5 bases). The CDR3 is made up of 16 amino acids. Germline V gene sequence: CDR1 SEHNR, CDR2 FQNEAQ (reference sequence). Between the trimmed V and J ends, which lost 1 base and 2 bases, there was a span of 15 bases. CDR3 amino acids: CASSLEDPGLTYEQYF. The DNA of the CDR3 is TGTGCCAGCAGCTTAGAGGATCCAGGGTTAACCTACGAGCAGTACTTC.

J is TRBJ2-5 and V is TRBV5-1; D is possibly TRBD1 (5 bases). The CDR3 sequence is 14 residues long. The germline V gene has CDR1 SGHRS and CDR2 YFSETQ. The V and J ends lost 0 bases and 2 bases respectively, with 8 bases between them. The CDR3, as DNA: TGCGCCAGCAGCTTGGGTGCAGGGCAAGAGACCCAGTACTTC. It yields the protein CASSLGAGQETQYF.

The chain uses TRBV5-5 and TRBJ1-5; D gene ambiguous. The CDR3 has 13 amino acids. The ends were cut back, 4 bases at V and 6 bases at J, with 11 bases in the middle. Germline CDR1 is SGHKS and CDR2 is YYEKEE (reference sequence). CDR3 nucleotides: TGTGCCAGCAGCCCGACGGGGAGTCAGCCCCAGCATTTT. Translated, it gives CASSPTGSQPQHF. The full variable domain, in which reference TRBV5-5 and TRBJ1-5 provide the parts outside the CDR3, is DAGVTQSPTHLIKTRGQQVTLRCSPISGHKSVSWYQQVLGQGPQFIFQYYEKEERGRGNFPDRFSARQFPNYSSELNVNALLLGDSALYLCASSPTGSQPQHFGDGTRLSIL.

Written as DNA, the CDR3 is TGTGCCAGTAGTTCTATCGAAGGCGGTTTCAATGAGCAGTTCTTC. Protein: CASSSIEGGFNEQFF. The chain uses TRBV19 and TRBJ2-1; D is undetermined. Trimming took 5 bases from V and 6 from J, leaving 17 bases between them. The germline V gene encodes CDR1 LNHDA and CDR2 SQIVND (reference sequence). The CDR3 consists of 15 residues.

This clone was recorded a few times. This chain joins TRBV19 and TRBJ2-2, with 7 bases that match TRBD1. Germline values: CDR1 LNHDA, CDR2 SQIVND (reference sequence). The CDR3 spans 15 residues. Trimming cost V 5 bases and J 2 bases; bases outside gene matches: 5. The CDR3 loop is CASSRAGGNTGELFF. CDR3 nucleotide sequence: TGTGCCAGTAGTCGGGCAGGGGGTAACACCGGGGAGCTGTTTTTT.

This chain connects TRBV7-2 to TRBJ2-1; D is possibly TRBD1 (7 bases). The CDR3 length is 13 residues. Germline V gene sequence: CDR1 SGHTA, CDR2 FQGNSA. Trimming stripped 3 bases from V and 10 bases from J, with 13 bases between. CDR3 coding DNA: TGTGCCAGCAGCTTGGAGGGGGCGCGGGAGCAGTTCTTC. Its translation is CASSLEGAREQFF.

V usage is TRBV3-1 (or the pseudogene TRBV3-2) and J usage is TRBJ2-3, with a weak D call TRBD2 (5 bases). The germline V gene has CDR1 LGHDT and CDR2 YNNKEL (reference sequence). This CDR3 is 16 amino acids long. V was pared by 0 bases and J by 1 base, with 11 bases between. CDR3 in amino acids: CASSQDLAKGTDTQYF. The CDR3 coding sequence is TGTGCCAGCAGCCAAGATTTAGCGAAGGGCACAGATACGCAGTATTTT.

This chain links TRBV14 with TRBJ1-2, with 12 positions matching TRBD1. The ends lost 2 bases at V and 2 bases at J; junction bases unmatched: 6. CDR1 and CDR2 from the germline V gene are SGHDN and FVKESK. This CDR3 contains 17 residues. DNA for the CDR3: TGTGCCAGCAGCCAACTTTCTGGGACAGGGGGCAACTATGGCTACACCTTC. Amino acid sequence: CASSQLSGTGGNYGYTF.

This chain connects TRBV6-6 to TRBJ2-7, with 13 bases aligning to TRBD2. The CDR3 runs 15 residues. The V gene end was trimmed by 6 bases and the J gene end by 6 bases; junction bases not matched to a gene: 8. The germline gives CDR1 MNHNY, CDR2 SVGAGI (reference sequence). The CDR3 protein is CASSQTSGRASEQYF. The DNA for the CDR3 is TGTGCCAGCAGCCAAACTAGCGGGAGGGCCTCCGAGCAGTACTTC.

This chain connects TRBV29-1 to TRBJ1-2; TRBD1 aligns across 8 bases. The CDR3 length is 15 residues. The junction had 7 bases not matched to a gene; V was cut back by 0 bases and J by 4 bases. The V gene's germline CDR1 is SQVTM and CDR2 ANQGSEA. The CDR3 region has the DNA TGCAGCGTTGAAGAGTCAGGGGGCATGGGCTATGGCTACACCTTC. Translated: CSVEESGGMGYGYTF.

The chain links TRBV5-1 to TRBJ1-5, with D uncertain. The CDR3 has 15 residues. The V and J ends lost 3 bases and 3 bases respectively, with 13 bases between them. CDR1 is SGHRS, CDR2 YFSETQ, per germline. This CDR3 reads CASSYSPGVNQPQHF. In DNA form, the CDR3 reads TGCGCCAGCAGCTATTCCCCCGGGGTCAATCAGCCCCAGCATTTT.

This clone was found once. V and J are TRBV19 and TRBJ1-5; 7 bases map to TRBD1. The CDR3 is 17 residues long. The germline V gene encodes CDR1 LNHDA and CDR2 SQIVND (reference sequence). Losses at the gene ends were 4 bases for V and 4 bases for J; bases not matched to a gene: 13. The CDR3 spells CASSTRQGLSSNQPQHF. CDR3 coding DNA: TGTGCCAGTAGTACCCGACAGGGCCTCTCGTCGAATCAGCCCCAGCATTTT.

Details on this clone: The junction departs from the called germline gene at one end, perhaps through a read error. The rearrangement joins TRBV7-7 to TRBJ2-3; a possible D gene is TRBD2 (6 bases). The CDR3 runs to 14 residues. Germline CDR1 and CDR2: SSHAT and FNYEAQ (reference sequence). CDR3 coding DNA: TGTGCTAGCAGCCGAGGAGGGACGATAGATACGCAGTATTTT. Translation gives CASSRGGTIDTQYF.

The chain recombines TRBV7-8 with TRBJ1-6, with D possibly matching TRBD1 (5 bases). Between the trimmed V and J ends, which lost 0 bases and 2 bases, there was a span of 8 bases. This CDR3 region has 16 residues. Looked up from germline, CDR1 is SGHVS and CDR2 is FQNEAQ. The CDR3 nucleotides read TGTGCCAGCAGCTTAGCGGGGGGGACCTATAATTCACCCCTCCACTTT. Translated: CASSLAGGTYNSPLHF. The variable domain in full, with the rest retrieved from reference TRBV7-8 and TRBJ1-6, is GAGVSQSPRYKVAKRGQDVALRCDPISGHVSLFWYQQALGQGPEFLTYFQNEAQLDKSGLPSDRFFAERPEGSVSTLKIQRTQQEDSAVYLCASSLAGGTYNSPLHFGNGTRLTVT.

The CDR3 spells CASSLGGRVGTEAFF. The CDR3 nucleotides read TGTGCCAGCAGCTTAGGAGGCAGGGTGGGCACTGAAGCTTTCTTT. The V and J genes are TRBV7-9 and TRBJ1-1, with D possibly TRBD1 on 5 matching bases. The CDR3 is made up of 15 amino acids. The V gene lost 1 base and the J gene lost 4 bases, with 13 bases spanning the gap. Germline CDR1 is SEHNR and CDR2 is FQNEAQ (reference sequence). Combining the CDR3 with reference TRBV7-9 and TRBJ1-1 gives the whole variable domain DTGVSQNPRHKITKRGQNVTFRCDPISEHNRLYWYRQTLGQGPEFLTYFQNEAQLEKSRLLSDRFSAERPKGSFSTLEIQRTEQGDSAMYLCASSLGGRVGTEAFFGQGTRLTVV.

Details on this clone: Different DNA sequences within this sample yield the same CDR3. The CDR3: CASSSSGRANTGELFF. The CDR3 region has the DNA TGTGCCAGCAGTTCTAGCGGGAGGGCGAACACCGGGGAGCTGTTTTTT. This chain links TRBV5-6 with TRBJ2-2; 12 nucleotides agree with TRBD2. V trimming: 5 bases; J trimming: 0 bases; junction bases outside the gene matches: 2. This CDR3 has 16 amino acids. Germline CDR1 SGHDT, CDR2 YYEEEE.

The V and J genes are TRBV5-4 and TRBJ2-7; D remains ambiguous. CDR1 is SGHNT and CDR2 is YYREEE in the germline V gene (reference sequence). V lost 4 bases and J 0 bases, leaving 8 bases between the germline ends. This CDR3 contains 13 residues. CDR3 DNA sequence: TGTGCCAGCAGCCACATCAGCTCCTACGAGCAGTACTTC. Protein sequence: CASSHISSYEQYF.

CDR3 sequence (DNA): TGTGCCAGCAGCCGAGACCTAACAGGGCCCACTGAAGCTTTCTTT. Its protein is CASSRDLTGPTEAFF. The rearrangement uses TRBV7-9 and TRBJ1-1, with a tentative D call TRBD1 (6 bases). The ends were cut back, 5 bases at V and 4 bases at J, with 17 bases in the middle. This CDR3 comprises 15 residues. Germline V gene data show CDR1 as SEHNR and CDR2 as FQNEAQ (reference sequence).

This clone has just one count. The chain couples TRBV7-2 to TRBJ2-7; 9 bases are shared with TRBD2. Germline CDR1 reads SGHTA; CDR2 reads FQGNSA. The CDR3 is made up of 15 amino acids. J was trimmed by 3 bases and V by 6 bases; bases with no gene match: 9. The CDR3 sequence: CASSQGSGRNYEQYF. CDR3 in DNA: TGTGCCAGCAGTCAGGGAAGCGGGAGGAACTACGAGCAGTACTTC.